This note documents a single T cell receptor beta chain sequence. Authors' analysis steps: Nucleated cell counts were estimated from reference gene primer amplification. Libraries were prepared by immunoSEQ multiplex PCR; TCRdb keeps only in-frame clonotypes and omits some of them. V, J and clone size are taken as reported in that table, and D and trimming were inferred from the DNA itself. The sample gives about 170,000 clones, 85% of which show up once; over 3% is in the top ten. This sample was included in a study of blood T cell repertoires in COVID-19. Across the study: Acute-phase and convalescent COVID-19 samples originated in the United States, Italy and Spain. T cells, B-cell-depleted T cells, or PBMCs provided the cDNA or gDNA that served as material.

The CDR3 spans 14 residues. Per the germline V gene, CDR1 is LNHNV and CDR2 is YYDKDF (reference sequence). V lost 6 bases, J lost 5 bases, and 9 bases stayed unmatched. V is TRBV15 and J is TRBJ1-2; the match to TRBD1 covers 7 bases. The sequenced sample was peripheral blood. This clonotype was obtained from a human donor with acute or convalescent COVID-19. The donor label of this sample is uncertain. DNA for the CDR3: TGTGCCACCAGGGGGACAGAACGTAATTATGGCTACACCTTC. Its translation is CATRGTERNYGYTF.